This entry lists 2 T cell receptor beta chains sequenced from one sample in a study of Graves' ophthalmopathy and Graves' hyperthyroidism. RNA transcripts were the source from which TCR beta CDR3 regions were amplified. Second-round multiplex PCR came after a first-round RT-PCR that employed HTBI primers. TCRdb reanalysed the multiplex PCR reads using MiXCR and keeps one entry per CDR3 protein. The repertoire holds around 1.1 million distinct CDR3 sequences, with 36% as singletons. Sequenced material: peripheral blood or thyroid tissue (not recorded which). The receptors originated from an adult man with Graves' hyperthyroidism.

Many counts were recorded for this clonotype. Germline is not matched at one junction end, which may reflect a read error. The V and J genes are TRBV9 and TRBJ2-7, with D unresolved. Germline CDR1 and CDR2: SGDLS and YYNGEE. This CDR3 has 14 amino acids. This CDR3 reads CASSVGGRPYKQYF. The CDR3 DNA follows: TGTGCCAGCAGCGTAGGAGGCCGACCCTACAAGCAGTACTTC.

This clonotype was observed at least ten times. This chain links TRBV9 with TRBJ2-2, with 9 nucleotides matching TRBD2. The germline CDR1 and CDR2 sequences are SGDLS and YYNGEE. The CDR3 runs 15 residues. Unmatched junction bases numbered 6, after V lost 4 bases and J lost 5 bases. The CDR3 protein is CASSTRLAETGELFF. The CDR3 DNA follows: TGTGCCAGCAGCACCAGACTAGCGGAGACCGGGGAGCTGTTTTTT. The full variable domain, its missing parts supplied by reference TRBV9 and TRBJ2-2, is DSGVTQTPKHLITATGQRVTLRCSPRSGDLSVYWYQQSLDQGLQFLIQYYNGEERAKGNILERFSAQQFPDLHSELNLSSLELGDSALYFCASSTRLAETGELFFGEGSRLTVL.